The source of this T cell receptor beta chain is a study of T cells in Graves' hyperthyroidism and ophthalmopathy. Study-level background: Peripheral blood samples were taken at initial diagnosis, prior to any treatment.

This CDR3 is built from 14 residues. Germline CDR1 MNHNS, CDR2 SASEGT. Trimming pared 0 bases from V and 11 bases from J, leaving 16 bases between. There were TCR beta CDR3 regions amplified from RNA transcripts. The HTBI primer set drove a first-round RT-PCR of the TCR CDR3. TCRdb re-called the multiplex PCR reads through MiXCR, storing one row per CDR3 protein. The table has about 350,000 distinct CDR3 sequences, approximately 15% seen once. This clonotype was observed a handful of times. Its antigen remains unknown. Aged 18 to 65, the patients had hyperthyroidism that was newly diagnosed and had lasted under 2 months. Based on clinical symptoms, serum thyroxine and TRAb, thyroid ultrasound and orbital computed tomography, diagnoses were reached. Study-wide results and limits: Blood shared most expanded thyroid clonotypes above 0.001.

The chain couples TRBV6-1 to TRBJ1-1; D gene uncertain. Sequenced sample: blood. This sequence originates from a woman under 40 with Graves' hyperthyroidism. CDR3 sequence: CASSEASDAQRAFF. The CDR3, as DNA: TGTGCCAGCAGTGAAGCCAGTGATGCCCAGAGGGCTTTCTTT.